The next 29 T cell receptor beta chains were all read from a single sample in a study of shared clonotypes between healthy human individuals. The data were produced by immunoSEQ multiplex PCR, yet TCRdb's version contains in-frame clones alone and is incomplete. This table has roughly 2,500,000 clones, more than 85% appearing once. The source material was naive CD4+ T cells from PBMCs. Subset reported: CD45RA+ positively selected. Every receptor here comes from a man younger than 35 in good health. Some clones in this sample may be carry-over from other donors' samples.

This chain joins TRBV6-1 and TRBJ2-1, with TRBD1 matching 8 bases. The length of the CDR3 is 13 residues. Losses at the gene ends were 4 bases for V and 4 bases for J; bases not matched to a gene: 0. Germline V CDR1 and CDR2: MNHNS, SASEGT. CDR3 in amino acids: CASSGDRYNEQFF. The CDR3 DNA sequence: TGTGCCAGCAGTGGGGACAGGTACAATGAGCAGTTCTTC.

The CDR3 loop reads CASSSRQGSNTGELFF. Here the CDR3 DNA reads TGTGCCAGCTCATCTCGACAGGGCTCGAACACCGGGGAGCTGTTTTTT. The V gene is TRBV18, the J gene TRBJ2-2, with TRBD1 matching 7 bases. Germline CDR1 reads KGHSH; CDR2 reads LQKENI. Losses at the gene ends were 5 bases for V and 0 bases for J; bases not matched to a gene: 6. This CDR3 spans 16 amino acids. Full variable domain (remainder filled in from reference TRBV18 and TRBJ2-2): NAGVMQNPRHLVRRRGQEARLRCSPMKGHSHVYWYRQLPEEGLKFMVYLQKENIIDESGMPKERFSAEFPKEGPSILRIQQVVRGDSAAYFCASSSRQGSNTGELFFGEGSRLTVL.

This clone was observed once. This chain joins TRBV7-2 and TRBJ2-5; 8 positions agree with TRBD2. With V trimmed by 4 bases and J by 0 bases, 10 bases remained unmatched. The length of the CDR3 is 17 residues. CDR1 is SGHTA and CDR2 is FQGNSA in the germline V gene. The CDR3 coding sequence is TGTGCCAGCAGCTCCTTAGCGGGACGGATGTACCAAGAGACCCAGTACTTC. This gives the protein CASSSLAGRMYQETQYF. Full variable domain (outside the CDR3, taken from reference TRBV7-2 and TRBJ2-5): GAGVSQSPSNKVTEKGKDVELRCDPISGHTALYWYRQSLGQGLEFLIYFQGNSAPDKSGLPSDRFSAERTGGSVSTLTIQRTQQEDSAVYLCASSSLAGRMYQETQYFGPGTRLLVL.

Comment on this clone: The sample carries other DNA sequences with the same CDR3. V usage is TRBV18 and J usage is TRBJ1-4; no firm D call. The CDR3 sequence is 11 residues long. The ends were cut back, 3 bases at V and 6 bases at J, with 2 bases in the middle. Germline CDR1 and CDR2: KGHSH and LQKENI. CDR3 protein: CASSPDEKLFF. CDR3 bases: TGTGCCAGCTCACCGGATGAAAAACTGTTTTTT.

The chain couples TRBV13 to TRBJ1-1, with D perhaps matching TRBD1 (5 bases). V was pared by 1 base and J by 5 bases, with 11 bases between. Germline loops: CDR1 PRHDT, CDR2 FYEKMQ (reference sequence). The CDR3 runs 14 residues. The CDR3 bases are TGTGCCAGCAGCTTAGTCCCAGGGAATACTGAAGCTTTCTTT. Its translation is CASSLVPGNTEAFF.

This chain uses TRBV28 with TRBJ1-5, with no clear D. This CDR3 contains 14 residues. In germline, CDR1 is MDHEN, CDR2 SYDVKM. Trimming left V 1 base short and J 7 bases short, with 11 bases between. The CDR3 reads CASSLSRFRQPQHF. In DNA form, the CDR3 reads TGTGCCAGCAGTTTATCAAGGTTCAGGCAGCCCCAGCATTTT.

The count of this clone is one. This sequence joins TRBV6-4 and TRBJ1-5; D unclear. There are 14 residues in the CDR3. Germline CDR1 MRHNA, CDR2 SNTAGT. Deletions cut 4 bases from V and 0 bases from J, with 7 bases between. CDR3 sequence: CASSATGSNQPQHF. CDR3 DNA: TGTGCCAGCAGTGCGACGGGTAGCAATCAGCCCCAGCATTTT.

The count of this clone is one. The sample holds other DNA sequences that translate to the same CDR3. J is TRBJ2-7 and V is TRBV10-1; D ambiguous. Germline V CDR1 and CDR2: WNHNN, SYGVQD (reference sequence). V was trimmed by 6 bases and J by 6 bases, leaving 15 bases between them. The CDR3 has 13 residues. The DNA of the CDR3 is TGCGCCAGCAGGGCGAGACGAGACTCCGAGCAGTACTTC. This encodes CASRARRDSEQYF.

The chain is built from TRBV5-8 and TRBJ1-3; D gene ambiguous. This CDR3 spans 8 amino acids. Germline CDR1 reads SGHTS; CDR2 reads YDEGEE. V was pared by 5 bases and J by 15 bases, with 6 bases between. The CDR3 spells CASRVQYF. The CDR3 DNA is TGTGCCAGCAGGGTCCAATATTTT.

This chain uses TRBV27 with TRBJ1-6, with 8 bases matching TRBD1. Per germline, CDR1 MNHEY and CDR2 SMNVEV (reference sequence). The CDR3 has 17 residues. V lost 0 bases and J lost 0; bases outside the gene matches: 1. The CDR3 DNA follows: TGTGCCAGCAGTTTATCCACAGGGGGCTCCTATAATTCACCCCTCCACTTT. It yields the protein CASSLSTGGSYNSPLHF.

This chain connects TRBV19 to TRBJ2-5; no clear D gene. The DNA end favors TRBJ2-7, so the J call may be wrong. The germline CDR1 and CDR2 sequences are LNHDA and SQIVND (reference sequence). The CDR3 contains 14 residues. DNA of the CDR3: TGTGCCAGTAGTATGGACCGCCGAACCTACGAGCAGTACTTC. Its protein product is CASSMDRRTYEQYF.

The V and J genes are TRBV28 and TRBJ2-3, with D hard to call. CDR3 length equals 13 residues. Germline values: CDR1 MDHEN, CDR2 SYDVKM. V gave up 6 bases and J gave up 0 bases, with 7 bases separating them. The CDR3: CASRHSSTDTQYF. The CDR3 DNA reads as TGTGCCAGCAGACACTCGAGCACAGATACGCAGTATTTT.

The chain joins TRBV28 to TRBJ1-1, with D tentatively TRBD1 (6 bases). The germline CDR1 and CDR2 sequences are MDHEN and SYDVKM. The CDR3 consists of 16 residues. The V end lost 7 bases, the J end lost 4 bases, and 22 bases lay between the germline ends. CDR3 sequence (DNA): TGTGCCAGCACCTTTGGGGGCTATCAGGGTGGCACTGAAGCTTTCTTT. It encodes CASTFGGYQGGTEAFF. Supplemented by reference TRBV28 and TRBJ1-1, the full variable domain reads DVKVTQSSRYLVKRTGEKVFLECVQDMDHENMFWYRQDPGLGLRLIYFSYDVKMKEKGDIPEGYSVSREKKERFSLILESASTNQTSMYLCASTFGGYQGGTEAFFGQGTRLTVV.

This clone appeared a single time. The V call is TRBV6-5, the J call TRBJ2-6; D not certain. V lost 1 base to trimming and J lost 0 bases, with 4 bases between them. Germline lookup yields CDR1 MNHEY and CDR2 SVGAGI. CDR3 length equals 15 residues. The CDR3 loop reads CASSYYDSGANVLTF. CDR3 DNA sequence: TGTGCCAGCAGTTACTACGACTCTGGGGCCAACGTCCTGACTTTC.

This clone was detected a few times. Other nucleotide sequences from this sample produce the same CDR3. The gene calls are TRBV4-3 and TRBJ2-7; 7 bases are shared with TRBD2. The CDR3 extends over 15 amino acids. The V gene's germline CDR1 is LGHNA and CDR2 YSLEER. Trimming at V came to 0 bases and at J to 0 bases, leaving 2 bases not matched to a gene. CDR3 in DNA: TGCGCCAGCAGCCAAGAGGGAGGGTACTCCTACGAGCAGTACTTC. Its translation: CASSQEGGYSYEQYF.

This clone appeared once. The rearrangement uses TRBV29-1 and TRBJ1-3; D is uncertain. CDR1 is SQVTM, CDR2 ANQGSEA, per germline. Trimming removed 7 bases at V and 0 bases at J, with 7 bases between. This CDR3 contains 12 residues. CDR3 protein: CSALSSGNTIYF. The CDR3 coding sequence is TGCAGCGCCCTCAGCTCTGGAAACACCATATATTTT.

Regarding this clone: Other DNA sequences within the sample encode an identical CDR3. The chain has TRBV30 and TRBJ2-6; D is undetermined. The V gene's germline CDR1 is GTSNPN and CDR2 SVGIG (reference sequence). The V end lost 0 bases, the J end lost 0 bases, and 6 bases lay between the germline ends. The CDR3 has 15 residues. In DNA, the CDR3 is TGTGCCTGGAGTGTGTCACCCTCTGGGGCCAACGTCCTGACTTTC. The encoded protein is CAWSVSPSGANVLTF.

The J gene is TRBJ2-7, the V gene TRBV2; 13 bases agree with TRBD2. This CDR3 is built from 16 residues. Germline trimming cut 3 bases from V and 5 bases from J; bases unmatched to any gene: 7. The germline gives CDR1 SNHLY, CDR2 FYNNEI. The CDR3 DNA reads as TGTGCCAGCAGTGATGGACTAGCGGGAGTTCTTGACGAGCAGTACTTC. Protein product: CASSDGLAGVLDEQYF.

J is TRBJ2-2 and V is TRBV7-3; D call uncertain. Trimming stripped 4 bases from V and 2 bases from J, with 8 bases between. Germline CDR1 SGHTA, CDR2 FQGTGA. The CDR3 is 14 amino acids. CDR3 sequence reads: CASSSHLNTGELFF. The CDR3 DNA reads TGTGCCAGCAGCTCGCACCTTAACACCGGGGAGCTGTTTTTT. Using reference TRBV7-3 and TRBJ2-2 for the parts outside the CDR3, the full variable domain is GAGVSQTPSNKVTEKGKYVELRCDPISGHTALYWYRQSLGQGPEFLIYFQGTGAADDSGLPNDRFFAVRPEGSVSTLKIQRTERGDSAVYLCASSSHLNTGELFFGEGSRLTVL.

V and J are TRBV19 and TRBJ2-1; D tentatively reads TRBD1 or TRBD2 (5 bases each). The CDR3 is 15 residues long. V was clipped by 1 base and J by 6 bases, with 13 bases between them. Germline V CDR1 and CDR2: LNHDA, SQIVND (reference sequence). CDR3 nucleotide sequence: TGTGCCAGTAGTATAGGGGGGAGCGGCGGCAATGAGCAGTTCTTC. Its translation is CASSIGGSGGNEQFF.

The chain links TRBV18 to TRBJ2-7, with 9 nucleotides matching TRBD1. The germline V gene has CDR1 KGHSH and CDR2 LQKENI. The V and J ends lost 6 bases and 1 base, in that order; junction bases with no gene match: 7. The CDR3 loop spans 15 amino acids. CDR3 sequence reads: CASSDGQGPSYEQYF. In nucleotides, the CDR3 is TGTGCCAGCTCTGACGGACAGGGGCCGTCCTACGAGCAGTACTTC.

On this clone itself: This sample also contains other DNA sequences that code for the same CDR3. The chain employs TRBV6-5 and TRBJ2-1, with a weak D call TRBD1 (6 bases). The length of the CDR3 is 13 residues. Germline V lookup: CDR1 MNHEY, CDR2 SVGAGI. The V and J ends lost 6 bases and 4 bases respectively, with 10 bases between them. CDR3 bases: TGTGCCAGCAGCCCGGACAGTTACAATGAGCAGTTCTTC. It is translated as CASSPDSYNEQFF.

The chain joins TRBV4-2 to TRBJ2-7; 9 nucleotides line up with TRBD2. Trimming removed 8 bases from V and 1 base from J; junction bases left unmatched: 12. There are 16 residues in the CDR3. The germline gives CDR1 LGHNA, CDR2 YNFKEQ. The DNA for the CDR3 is TGTGCCAGCTCTCCCCGGCAAGCGGGAGGTTCCTACGAGCAGTACTTC. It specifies CASSPRQAGGSYEQYF.

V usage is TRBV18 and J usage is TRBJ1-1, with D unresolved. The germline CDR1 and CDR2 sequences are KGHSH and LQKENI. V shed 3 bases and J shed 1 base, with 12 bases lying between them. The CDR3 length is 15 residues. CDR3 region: CASSPSTSRNTEAFF. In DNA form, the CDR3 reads TGTGCCAGCTCACCGTCAACCTCGAGGAACACTGAAGCTTTCTTT.

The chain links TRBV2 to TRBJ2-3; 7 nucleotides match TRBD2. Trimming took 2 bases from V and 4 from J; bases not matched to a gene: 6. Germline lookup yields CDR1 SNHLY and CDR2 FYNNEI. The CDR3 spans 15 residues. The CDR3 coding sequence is TGTGCCAGCAGTGAATTTGCGGGAGTGGCAGATACGCAGTATTTT. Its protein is CASSEFAGVADTQYF.

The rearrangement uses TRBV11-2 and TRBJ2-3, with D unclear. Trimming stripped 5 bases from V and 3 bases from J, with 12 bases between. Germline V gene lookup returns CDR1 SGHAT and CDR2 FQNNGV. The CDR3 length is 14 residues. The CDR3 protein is CASSPYRRTDTQYF. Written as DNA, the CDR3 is TGTGCCAGCAGCCCGTACCGGCGGACAGATACGCAGTATTTT.

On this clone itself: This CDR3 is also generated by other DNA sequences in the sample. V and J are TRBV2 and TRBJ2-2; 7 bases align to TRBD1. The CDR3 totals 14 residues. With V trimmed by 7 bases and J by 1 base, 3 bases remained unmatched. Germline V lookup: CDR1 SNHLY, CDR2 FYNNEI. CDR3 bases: TGTGCCAGCAACCGGGACAGGAACACCGGGGAGCTGTTTTTT. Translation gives CASNRDRNTGELFF.

The CDR3 DNA sequence: TGCGCCAGCAGCCTGTCTAGCGAACCCTACGAGCAGTACTTC. Translated, it gives CASSLSSEPYEQYF. The genes are TRBV4-1 and TRBJ2-7; tentative D call: TRBD2 (6 bases). Per the germline V gene, CDR1 is MGHRA and CDR2 is YSYEKL. The CDR3 contains 14 residues. V was clipped by 4 bases and J by 2 bases, with 12 bases between them.

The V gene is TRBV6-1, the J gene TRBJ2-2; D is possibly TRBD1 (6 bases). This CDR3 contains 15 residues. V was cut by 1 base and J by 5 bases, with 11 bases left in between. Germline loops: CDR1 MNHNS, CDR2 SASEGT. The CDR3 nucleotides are TGTGCCAGCAGTGAAGACAGGGCGTGGACCGGGGAGCTGTTTTTT. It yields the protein CASSEDRAWTGELFF.